This T cell receptor beta chain was documented in a study of T cell responses to AZD1222 COVID-19 vaccine. Findings of the study overall: Seropositive at baseline were only a handful of AZD1222 recipients.

Trimming shortened V by 2 bases and J by 5 bases, and 12 bases separated the two germline ends. The CDR3 is 15 amino acids. Germline CDR1 SGHTA, CDR2 FQGNSA. In the case of this clone: Its target is not known.

The data were produced by immunoSEQ multiplex PCR, yet TCRdb's version contains in-frame clones alone and is incomplete. The sample holds under 150,000 clones, 93% seen once. The source material was peripheral blood, sampled on day 0 of AZD1222 vaccination. This receptor was identified in an adult in good health. J is TRBJ1-4 and V is TRBV7-2; TRBD1 might be the D (5 bases). Written as DNA, the CDR3 is TGTGCCAGCAGCTTAAGTCCAGGGTGGAATGAAAAACTGTTTTTT. It is translated as CASSLSPGWNEKLFF. Full variable domain (remainder filled in from reference TRBV7-2 and TRBJ1-4): GAGVSQSPSNKVTEKGKDVELRCDPISGHTALYWYRQSLGQGLEFLIYFQGNSAPDKSGLPSDRFSAERTGGSVSTLTIQRTQQEDSAVYLCASSLSPGWNEKLFFGSGTQLSVL.